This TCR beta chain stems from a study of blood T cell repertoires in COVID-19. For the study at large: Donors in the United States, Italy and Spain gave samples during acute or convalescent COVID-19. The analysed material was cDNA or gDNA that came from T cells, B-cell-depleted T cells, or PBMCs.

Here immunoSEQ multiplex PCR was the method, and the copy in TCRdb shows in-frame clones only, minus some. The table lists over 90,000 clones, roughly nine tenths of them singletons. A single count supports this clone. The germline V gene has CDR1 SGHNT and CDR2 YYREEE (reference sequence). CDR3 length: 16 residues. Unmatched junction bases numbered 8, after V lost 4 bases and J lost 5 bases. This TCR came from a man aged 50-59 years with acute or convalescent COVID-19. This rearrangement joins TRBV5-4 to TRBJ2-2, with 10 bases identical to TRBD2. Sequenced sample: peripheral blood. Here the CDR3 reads CASSKPVTSGTGELFF. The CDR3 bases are TGTGCCAGCAGCAAACCGGTGACTAGCGGGACCGGGGAGCTGTTTTTT.